This T cell receptor (beta chain) is drawn from a study of blood T cell repertoires in COVID-19. Study-level background: Samples representing acute and convalescent COVID-19 were sourced from the United States, Italy and Spain.

Clones were sequenced by immunoSEQ multiplex PCR, and TCRdb holds only the in-frame ones, with some missing. The sample has around 380,000 clones, over 75% seen once. Donors were grouped by their self-reported clinical history. Recovered Cohort 3 donors showed two negative PCRs, clearance, or symptom resolution. The germline V gene has CDR1 LNHDA and CDR2 SQIVND (reference sequence). The germline V and J ends were trimmed by 2 bases and 4 bases, with 9 bases remaining between them. The CDR3 contains 15 residues. Sequencing was carried out using PBMCs or T cells enriched from blood (not recorded which). The clonotype was recovered from a man younger than 45 who had recovered from COVID-19. The V call is TRBV19, the J call TRBJ2-6; D gene unclear. The CDR3 sequence: CASSISGTGANVLTF. The CDR3 DNA sequence: TGTGCCAGTAGTATATCTGGCACGGGGGCCAACGTCCTGACTTTC.